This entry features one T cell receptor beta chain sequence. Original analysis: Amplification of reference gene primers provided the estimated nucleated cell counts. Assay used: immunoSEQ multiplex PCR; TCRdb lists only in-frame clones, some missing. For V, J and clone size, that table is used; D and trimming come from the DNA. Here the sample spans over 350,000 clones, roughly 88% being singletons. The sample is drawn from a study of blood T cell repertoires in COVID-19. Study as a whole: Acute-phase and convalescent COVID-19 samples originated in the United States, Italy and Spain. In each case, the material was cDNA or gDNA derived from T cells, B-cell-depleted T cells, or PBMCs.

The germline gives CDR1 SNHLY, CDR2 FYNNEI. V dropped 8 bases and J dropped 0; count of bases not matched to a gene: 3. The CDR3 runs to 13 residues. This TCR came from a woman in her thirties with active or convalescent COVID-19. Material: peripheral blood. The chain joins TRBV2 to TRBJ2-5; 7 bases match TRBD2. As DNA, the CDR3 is TGTGCCAGCCTGACTAGCCACCAAGAGACCCAGTACTTC. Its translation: CASLTSHQETQYF.